This note documents a single TCR beta chain sequence. Generated by immunoSEQ multiplex PCR, the TCRdb table keeps only in-frame clones and is missing some. The sample has about 150,000 clones; over 85% are singletons. This sample is part of a study of T cell responses to AZD1222 COVID-19 vaccine. The CDR3 covers 15 residues. The V and J ends lost 1 base and 6 bases respectively, with 15 bases between them. Germline-derived CDR1 and CDR2 are SGHAT and FQNNGV. The TCR sequence derives from an adult in good health. V gene TRBV11-2 combines with J gene TRBJ1-1; possibly TRBD1 for D (5 bases). Sequencing was performed on peripheral blood, taken on day 0 of AZD1222 vaccination. The CDR3 nucleotides are TGTGCCAGCAGCTTAGGGGGGACGTCTTTTGCTGAAGCTTTCTTT. Translation gives CASSLGGTSFAEAFF.